Included here is one T cell receptor beta chain sequence, with context. The data were taken from a study of patients and donors after allogeneic stem cell transplantation. The ends were cut back, 7 bases at V and 1 base at J, with 11 bases in the middle. The CDR3 totals 14 residues. Germline-derived CDR1 and CDR2 are SNHLY and FYNNEI. TCRdb ran MiXCR on the RT-PCR reads and lists one entry per CDR3 protein. The data show 90,000 to 120,000 distinct CDR3 sequences, with around 33% seen just once and around 27% held by the top ten. The chain links TRBV2 to TRBJ1-5, with TRBD1 as a possible D gene (6 bases). The sequence came from a human donor who was either an allogeneic HSCT recipient or a stem cell or donor lymphocyte infusion donor (not recorded which). It is not recorded whose cells these are; they may come from a transplant donor. The material sequenced was blood, either unsorted or a sorted T cell fraction (not recorded which). The DNA for the CDR3 is TGTGCCAGCACGGGGGCAGGGAGCAATCAGCCCCAGCATTTT. Its translation: CASTGAGSNQPQHF. Together with reference TRBV2 and TRBJ1-5, the CDR3 gives the full variable domain: EPEVTQTPSHQVTQMGQEVILRCVPISNHLYFYWYRQILGQKVEFLVSFYNNEISEKSEIFDDQFSVERPDGSNFTLKIRSTKLEDSAMYFCASTGAGSNQPQHFGDGTRLSIL.